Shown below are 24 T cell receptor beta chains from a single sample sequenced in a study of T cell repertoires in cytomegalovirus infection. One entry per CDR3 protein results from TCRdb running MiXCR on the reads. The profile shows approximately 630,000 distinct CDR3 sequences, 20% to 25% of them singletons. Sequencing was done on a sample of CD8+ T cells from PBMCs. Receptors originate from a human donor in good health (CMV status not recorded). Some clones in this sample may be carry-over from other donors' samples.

DNA for the CDR3: TGTGCCAGCAGTCGTCAGGTGGTTGGGGCGAACACTGAAGCTTTCTTT. Translating gives CASSRQVVGANTEAFF. The chain links TRBV6-2 or TRBV6-3 to TRBJ1-1; TRBD1 might be the D (5 bases). CDR3 size: 16 residues. Germline CDR1 is MNHEY and CDR2 is SVGEGT. V shed 5 bases and J shed 1 base, with 17 bases lying between them.

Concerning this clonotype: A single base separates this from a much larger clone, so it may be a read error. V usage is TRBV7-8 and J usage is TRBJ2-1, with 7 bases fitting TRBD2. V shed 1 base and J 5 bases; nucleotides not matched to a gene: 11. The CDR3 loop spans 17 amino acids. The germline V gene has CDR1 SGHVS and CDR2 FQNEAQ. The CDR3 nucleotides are TGTGCCAGCAGCTTAGTCCCAGCGGGGACCGAAAACAATGAGCAGTTCTTC. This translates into CASSLVPAGTENNEQFF.

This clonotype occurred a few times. CDR3 coding DNA: TGTGCCAGTAGTATAGGTTATTCGGACAGAGAAAACATTCAGTACTTC. Its protein is CASSIGYSDRENIQYF. The chain has TRBV19 and TRBJ2-4; D may be TRBD1 (6 bases). Per germline, CDR1 LNHDA and CDR2 SQIVND (reference sequence). The CDR3 contains 16 residues. The germline V and J ends were trimmed by 1 base and 5 bases, with 15 bases remaining between them.

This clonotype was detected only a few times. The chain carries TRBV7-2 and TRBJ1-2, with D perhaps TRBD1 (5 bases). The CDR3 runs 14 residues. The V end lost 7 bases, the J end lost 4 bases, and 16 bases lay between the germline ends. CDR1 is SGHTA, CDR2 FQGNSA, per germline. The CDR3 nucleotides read TGTGCCAGCACTTACTCAACCGGGGGCTATGGCTACACCTTC. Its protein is CASTYSTGGYGYTF. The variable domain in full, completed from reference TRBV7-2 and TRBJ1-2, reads GAGVSQSPSNKVTEKGKDVELRCDPISGHTALYWYRQSLGQGLEFLIYFQGNSAPDKSGLPSDRFSAERTGGSVSTLTIQRTQQEDSAVYLCASTYSTGGYGYTFGSGTRLTVV.

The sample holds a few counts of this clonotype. For the CDR3, the DNA is TGTGCCAGCAGTGTCGGGGACCTCGAGCAGTACGTC. As protein: CASSVGDLEQYV. The J gene is TRBJ2-7, the V gene TRBV25-1, with D perhaps matching TRBD1 or TRBD2 (5 bases each). The ends were cut back, 4 bases at V and 6 bases at J, with 10 bases in the middle. Germline loops: CDR1 MGHDK, CDR2 SYGVNS. CDR3 length: 12 amino acids.

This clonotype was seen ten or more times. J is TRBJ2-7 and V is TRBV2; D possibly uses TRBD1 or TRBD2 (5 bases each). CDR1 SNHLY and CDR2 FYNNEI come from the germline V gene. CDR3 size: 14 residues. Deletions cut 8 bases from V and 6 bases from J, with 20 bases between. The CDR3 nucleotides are TGTGCCAGCGATGCACCGGGGCGAGGGCTCGAGCAGTACGTC. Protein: CASDAPGRGLEQYV.

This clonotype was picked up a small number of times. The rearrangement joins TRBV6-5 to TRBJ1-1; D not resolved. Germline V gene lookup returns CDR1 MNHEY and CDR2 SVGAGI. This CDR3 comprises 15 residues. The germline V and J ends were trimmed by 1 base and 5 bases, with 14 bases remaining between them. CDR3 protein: CASSYWAGVETEAFF. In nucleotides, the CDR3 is TGTGCCAGCAGTTACTGGGCAGGAGTGGAAACTGAAGCTTTCTTT.

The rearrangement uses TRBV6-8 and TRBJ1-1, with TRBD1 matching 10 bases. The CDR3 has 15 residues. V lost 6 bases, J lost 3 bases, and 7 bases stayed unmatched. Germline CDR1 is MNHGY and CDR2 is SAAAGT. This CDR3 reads CASRPRTGGDTEAFF. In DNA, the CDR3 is TGTGCCAGCAGACCTCGGACAGGGGGTGACACTGAAGCTTTCTTT.

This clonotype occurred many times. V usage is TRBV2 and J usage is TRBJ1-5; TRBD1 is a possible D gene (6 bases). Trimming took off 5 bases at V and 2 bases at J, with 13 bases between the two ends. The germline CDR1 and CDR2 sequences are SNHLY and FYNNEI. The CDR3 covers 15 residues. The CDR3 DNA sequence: TGTGCCAGCAGTCCAGGGGTACTTGGCAATCAGCCCCAGCATTTT. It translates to CASSPGVLGNQPQHF. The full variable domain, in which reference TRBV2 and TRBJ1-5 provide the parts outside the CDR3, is EPEVTQTPSHQVTQMGQEVILRCVPISNHLYFYWYRQILGQKVEFLVSFYNNEISEKSEIFDDQFSVERPDGSNFTLKIRSTKLEDSAMYFCASSPGVLGNQPQHFGDGTRLSIL.

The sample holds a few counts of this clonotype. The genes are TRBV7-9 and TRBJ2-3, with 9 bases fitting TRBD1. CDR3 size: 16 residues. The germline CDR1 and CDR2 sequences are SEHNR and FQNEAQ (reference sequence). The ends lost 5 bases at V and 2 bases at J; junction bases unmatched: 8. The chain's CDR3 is CASSLGQGQTTDTQYF. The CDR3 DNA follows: TGTGCCAGCAGCCTTGGACAGGGGCAAACCACAGATACGCAGTATTTT.

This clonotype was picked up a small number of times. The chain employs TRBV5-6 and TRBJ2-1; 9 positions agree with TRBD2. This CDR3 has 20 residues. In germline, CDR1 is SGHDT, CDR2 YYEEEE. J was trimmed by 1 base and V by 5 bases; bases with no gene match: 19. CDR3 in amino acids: CASRMRGPSGVLGSYNEQFF. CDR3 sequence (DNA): TGTGCCAGCAGGATGAGGGGTCCTAGCGGGGTATTAGGGTCCTACAATGAGCAGTTCTTC.

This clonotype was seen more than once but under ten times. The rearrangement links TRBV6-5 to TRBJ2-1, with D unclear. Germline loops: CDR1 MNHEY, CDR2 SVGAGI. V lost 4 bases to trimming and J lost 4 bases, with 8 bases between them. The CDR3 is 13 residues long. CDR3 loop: CASSSDNYNEQFF. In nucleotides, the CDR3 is TGTGCCAGCAGTTCCGACAATTACAATGAGCAGTTCTTC.

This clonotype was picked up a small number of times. The CDR3 sequence is CASSLGGGVSGANVLTF. For the CDR3, the DNA is TGTGCCAGCAGCTTGGGGGGGGGAGTCTCTGGGGCCAACGTCCTGACTTTC. This chain joins TRBV5-6 and TRBJ2-6; the match to TRBD2 covers 7 bases. Trimming cost V 0 bases and J 0 bases; bases outside gene matches: 3. CDR1 and CDR2 (germline): SGHDT, YYEEEE. The CDR3 loop spans 17 amino acids.

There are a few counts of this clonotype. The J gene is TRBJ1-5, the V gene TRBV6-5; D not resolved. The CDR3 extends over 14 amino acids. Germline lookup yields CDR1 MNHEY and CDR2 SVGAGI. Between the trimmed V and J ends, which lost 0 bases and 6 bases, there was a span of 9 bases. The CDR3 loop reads CASSYSQNRQPQHF. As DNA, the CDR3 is TGTGCCAGCAGTTACTCGCAGAATCGTCAGCCCCAGCATTTT.

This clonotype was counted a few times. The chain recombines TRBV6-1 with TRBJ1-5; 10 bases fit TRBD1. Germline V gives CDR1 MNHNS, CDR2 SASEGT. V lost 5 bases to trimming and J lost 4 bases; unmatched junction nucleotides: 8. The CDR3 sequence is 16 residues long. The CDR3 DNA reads TGTGCCAGCAGTCCAACCGGGACAGGGGAAAATCAGCCCCAGCATTTT. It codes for CASSPTGTGENQPQHF.

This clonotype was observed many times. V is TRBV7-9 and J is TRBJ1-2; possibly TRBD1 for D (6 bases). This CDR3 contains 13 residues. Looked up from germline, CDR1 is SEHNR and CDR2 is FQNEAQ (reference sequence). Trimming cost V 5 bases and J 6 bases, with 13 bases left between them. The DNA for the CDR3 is TGTGCCAGCAGCCCTGGACAGATGCATGGCTACACCTTC. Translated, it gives CASSPGQMHGYTF.

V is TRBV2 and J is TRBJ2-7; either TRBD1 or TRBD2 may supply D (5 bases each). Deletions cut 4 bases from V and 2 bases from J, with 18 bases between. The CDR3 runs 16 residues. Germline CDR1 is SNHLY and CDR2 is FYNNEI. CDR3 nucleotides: TGTGCCAGCAGTGGGCCGGTGAGGGGAAGACCCTACGAGCAGTACTTC. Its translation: CASSGPVRGRPYEQYF.

The CDR3 region is CASSFKRGGSDTQYF. CDR3 nucleotides: TGCGCCAGCAGCTTTAAGCGGGGGGGCTCAGATACGCAGTATTTT. The V call is TRBV5-1, the J call TRBJ2-3; 10 nucleotides align to TRBD2. CDR3 length equals 15 residues. V gave up 2 bases and J gave up 4 bases; unmatched junction bases: 4. Germline CDR1 is SGHRS and CDR2 is YFSETQ.

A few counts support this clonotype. CDR3 DNA sequence: TGTGCCAGCAGCTCTAGGGGGGGGGATCTACGCAATGAGCAGTTCTTC. Its translation: CASSSRGGDLRNEQFF. The V gene is TRBV7-9, the J gene TRBJ2-1, with D tentatively TRBD2 (7 bases). CDR1 is SEHNR and CDR2 is FQNEAQ in the germline V gene (reference sequence). The ends were cut back, 4 bases at V and 6 bases at J, with 19 bases in the middle. The CDR3 is 16 amino acids.

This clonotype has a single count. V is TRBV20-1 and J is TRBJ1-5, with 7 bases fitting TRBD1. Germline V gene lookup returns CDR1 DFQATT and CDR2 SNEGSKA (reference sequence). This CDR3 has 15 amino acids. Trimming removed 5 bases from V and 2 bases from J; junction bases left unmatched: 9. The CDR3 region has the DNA TGCAGTGCTCAACGACAGGGAGGGGGCAATCAGCCCCAGCATTTT. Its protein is CSAQRQGGGNQPQHF.

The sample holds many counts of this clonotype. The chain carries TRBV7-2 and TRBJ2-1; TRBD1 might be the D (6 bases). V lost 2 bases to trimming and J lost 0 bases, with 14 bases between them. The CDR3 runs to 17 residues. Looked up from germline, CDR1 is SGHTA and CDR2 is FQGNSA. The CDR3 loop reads CASSLKGVINSYNEQFF. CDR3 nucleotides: TGTGCCAGCAGCTTAAAGGGGGTAATAAACTCCTACAATGAGCAGTTCTTC.

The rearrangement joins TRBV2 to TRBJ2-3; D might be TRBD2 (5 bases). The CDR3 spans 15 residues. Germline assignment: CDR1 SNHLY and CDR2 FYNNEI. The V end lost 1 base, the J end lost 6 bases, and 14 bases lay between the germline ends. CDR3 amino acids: CASSEGQARGDTQYF. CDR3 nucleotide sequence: TGTGCCAGCAGTGAAGGGCAGGCCAGAGGGGATACGCAGTATTTT.

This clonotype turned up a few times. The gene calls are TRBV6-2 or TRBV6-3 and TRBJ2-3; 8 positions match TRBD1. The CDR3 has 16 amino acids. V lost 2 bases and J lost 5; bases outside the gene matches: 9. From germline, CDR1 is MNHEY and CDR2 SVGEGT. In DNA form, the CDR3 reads TGTGCCAGCAGTTACCTCGGACAGGGCGTGGTAGATACGCAGTATTTT. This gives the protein CASSYLGQGVVDTQYF.

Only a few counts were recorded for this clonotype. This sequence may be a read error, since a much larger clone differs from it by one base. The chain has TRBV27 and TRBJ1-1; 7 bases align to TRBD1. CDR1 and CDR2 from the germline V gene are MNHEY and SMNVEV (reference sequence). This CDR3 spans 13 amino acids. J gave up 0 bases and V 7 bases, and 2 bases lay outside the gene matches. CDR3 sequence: CASKTGMNTEAFF. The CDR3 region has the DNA TGTGCCAGCAAGACAGGGATGAACACTGAAGCTTTCTTT.